This T cell receptor (beta chain) was retrieved from a study of blood T cell repertoires in COVID-19. Study as a whole: COVID-19 samples collected from the United States, Italy and Spain covered acute and convalescent phases. Sources were T cells, B-cell-depleted T cells, or PBMCs; the material itself was cDNA or gDNA.

Original processing methods: Using reference gene primer amplification, nucleated cell counts were estimated. Assay: immunoSEQ multiplex PCR; the TCRdb copy retains only in-frame clones and omits some. D and trimming were read from the DNA, whereas the V and J calls and clone size are those reported in that table. The sample gives 87,000 or so clones, around 86% of which show up once; 15% to 20% is in the top ten. The CDR3 consists of 15 residues. V lost 5 bases to trimming and J lost 5 bases, with 18 bases between them. Germline V gene data show CDR1 as SEHNR and CDR2 as FQNEAQ (reference sequence).

The chain links TRBV7-9 to TRBJ1-1, with TRBD1 as a possible D gene (5 bases). The clonotype comes from a woman aged 80 or over with active or convalescent COVID-19. Sequenced sample: peripheral blood. CDR3 sequence reads: CASSPTGGDITEAFF. The CDR3 DNA reads TGTGCCAGCAGCCCTACCGGGGGGGATATAACTGAAGCTTTCTTT.